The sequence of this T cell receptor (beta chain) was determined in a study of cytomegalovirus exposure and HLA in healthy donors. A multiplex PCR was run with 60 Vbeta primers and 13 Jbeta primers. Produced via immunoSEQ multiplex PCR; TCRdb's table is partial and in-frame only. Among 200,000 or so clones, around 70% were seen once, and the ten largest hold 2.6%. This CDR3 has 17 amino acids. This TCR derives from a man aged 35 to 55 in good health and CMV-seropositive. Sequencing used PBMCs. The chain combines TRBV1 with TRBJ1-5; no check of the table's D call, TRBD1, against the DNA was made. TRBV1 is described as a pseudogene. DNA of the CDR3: TGCACCAGCTGCTTAGCCCCGGGGACAGGGAGCAATCAGCCCCAGCATTTT. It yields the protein CTSCLAPGTGSNQPQHF.